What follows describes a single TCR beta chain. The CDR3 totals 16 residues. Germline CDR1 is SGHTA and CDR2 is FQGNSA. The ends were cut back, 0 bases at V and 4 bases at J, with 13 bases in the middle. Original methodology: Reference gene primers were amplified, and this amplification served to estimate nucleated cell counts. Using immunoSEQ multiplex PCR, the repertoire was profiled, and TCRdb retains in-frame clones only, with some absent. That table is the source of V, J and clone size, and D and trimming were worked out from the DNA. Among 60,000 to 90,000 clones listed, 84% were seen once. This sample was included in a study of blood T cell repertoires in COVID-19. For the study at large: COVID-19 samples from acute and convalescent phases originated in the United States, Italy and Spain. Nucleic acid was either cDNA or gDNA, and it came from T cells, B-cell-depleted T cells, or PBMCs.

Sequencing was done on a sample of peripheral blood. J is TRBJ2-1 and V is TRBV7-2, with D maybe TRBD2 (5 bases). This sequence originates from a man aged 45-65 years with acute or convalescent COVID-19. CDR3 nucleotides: TGTGCCAGCAGCTTAGCAGGCCTAGCAGCTTACAATGAGCAGTTCTTC. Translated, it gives CASSLAGLAAYNEQFF.